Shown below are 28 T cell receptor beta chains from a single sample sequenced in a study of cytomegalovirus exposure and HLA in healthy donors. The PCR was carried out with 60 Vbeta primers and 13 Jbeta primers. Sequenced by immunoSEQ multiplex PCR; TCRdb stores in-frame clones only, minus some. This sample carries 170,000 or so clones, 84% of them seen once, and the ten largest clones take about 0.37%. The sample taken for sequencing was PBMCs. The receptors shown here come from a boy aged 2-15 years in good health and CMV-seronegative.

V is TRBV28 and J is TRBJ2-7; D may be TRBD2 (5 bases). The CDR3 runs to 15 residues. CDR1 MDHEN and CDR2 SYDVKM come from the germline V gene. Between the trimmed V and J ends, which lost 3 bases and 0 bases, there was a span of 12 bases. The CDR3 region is CASSFGVTSSYEQYF. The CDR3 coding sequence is TGTGCCAGCAGTTTCGGGGTCACCTCCTCCTACGAGCAGTACTTC. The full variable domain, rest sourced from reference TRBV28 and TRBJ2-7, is DVKVTQSSRYLVKRTGEKVFLECVQDMDHENMFWYRQDPGLGLRLIYFSYDVKMKEKGDIPEGYSVSREKKERFSLILESASTNQTSMYLCASSFGVTSSYEQYFGPGTRLTVT.

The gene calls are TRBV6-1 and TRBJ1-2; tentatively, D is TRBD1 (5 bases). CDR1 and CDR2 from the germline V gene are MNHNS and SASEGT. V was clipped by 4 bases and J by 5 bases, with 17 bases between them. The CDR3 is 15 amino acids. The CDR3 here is CASSAHRTGEYGYTF. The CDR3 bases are TGTGCCAGCAGTGCCCACAGGACGGGAGAATATGGCTACACCTTC.

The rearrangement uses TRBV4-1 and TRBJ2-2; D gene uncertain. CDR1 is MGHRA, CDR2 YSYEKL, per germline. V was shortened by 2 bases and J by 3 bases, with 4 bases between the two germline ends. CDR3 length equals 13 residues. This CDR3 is CASSQFYTGELFF. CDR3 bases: TGCGCCAGCAGCCAATTCTACACCGGGGAGCTGTTTTTT.

The CDR3 DNA follows: TGCGCCAGCAGCTTTACGACAGACAATGAGCAGTTCTTC. Residues: CASSFTTDNEQFF. This rearrangement joins TRBV5-1 to TRBJ2-1; tentatively, D is TRBD1 (5 bases). This CDR3 contains 13 residues. Between the trimmed V and J ends, which lost 2 bases and 5 bases, there was a span of 8 bases. Germline values: CDR1 SGHRS, CDR2 YFSETQ. The complete variable domain, with remaining parts taken from reference TRBV5-1 and TRBJ2-1, reads KAGVTQTPRYLIKTRGQQVTLSCSPISGHRSVSWYQQTPGQGLQFLFEYFSETQRNKGNFPGRFSGRQFSNSRSEMNVSTLELGDSALYLCASSFTTDNEQFFGPGTRLTVL.

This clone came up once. DNA of the CDR3: TGCGCCAGCGCCAAGACAGGGAATAGGGACACAGATACGCAGTATTTT. It codes for CASAKTGNRDTDTQYF. V usage is TRBV5-1 and J usage is TRBJ2-3, with 7 bases matching TRBD1. From germline, CDR1 is SGHRS and CDR2 YFSETQ. This CDR3 is built from 16 residues. With 7 bases clipped from V and 2 bases from J, the junction kept 13 bases outside the gene matches.

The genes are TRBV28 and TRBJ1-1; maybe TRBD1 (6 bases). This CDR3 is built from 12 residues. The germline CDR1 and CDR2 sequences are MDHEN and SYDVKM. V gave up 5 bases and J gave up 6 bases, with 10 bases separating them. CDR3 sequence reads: CASSIQGAEAFF. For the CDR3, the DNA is TGTGCCAGCAGTATACAGGGAGCTGAAGCTTTCTTT.

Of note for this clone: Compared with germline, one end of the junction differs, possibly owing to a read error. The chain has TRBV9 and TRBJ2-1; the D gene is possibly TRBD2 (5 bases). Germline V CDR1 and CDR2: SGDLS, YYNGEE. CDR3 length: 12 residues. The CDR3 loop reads CASSPDYDEQFF. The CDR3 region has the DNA TGTGCCAGCAGCCCTGACTACGATGAGCAGTTCTTC.

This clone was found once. CDR3 bases: TGCGCCAGCAGCCGCGACAGGGGGCGGATCACTGAAGCTTTCTTT. Residues: CASSRDRGRITEAFF. The J gene is TRBJ1-1, the V gene TRBV5-1; the match to TRBD1 covers 10 bases. The CDR3 consists of 15 residues. CDR1 and CDR2 (germline): SGHRS, YFSETQ. The ends lost 4 bases at V and 4 bases at J; junction bases unmatched: 7.

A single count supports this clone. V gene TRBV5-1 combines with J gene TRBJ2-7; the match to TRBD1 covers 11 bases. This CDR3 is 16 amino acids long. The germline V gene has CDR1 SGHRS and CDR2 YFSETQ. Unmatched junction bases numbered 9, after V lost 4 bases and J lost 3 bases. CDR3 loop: CASSIPRDRGDYEQYF. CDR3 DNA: TGCGCCAGCAGCATCCCCCGGGACAGGGGGGACTACGAGCAGTACTTC.

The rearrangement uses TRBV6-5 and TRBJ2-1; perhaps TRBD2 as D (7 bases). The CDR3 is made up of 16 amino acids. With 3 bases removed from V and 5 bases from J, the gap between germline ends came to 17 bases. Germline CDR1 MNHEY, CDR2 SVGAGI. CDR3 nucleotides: TGTGCCAGCAGTTATTTCCCGAGGGGGGGTGACAATGAGCAGTTCTTC. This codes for CASSYFPRGGDNEQFF.

The CDR3 DNA follows: TGCGCCAGCAGCCAAGTTCCGTCCGGGAGCAATCACTTCGAGCAGTACTTC. Its protein product is CASSQVPSGSNHFEQYF. This rearrangement joins TRBV4-1 to TRBJ2-5, with D possibly matching TRBD2 (6 bases). Judging by the DNA end, TRBJ2-7 fits better; the J call may be wrong. CDR1 and CDR2 (germline): MGHRA, YSYEKL. This CDR3 contains 17 residues.

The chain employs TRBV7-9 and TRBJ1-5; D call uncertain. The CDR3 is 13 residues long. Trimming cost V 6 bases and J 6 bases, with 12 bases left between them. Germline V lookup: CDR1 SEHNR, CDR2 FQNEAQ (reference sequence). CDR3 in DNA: TGTGCCAGCAGTACGGAGTTAACTCAGCCCCAGCATTTT. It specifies CASSTELTQPQHF.

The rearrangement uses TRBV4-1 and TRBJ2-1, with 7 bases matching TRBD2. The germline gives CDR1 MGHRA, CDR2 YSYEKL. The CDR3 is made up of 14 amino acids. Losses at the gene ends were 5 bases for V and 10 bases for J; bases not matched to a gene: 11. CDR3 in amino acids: CASSARTSQNEQFF. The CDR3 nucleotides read TGCGCCAGCAGCGCCCGGACTAGTCAGAACGAGCAGTTCTTC.

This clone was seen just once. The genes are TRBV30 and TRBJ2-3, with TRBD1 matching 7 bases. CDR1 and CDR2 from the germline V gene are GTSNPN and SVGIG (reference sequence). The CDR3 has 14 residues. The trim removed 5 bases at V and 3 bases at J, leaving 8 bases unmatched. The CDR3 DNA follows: TGTGCCTGGTCCGGACAGGCCCTGACAGATACGCAGTATTTT. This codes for CAWSGQALTDTQYF.

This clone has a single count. In DNA, the CDR3 is TGTGCCAGCAGTTCTTACTACGAGCAGTACTTC. Translating gives CASSSYYEQYF. The chain joins TRBV28 to TRBJ2-5, with no clear D. The J call may be incorrect, as the DNA end agrees better with TRBJ2-7. CDR1 is MDHEN and CDR2 is SYDVKM in the germline V gene. The CDR3 is 11 amino acids.

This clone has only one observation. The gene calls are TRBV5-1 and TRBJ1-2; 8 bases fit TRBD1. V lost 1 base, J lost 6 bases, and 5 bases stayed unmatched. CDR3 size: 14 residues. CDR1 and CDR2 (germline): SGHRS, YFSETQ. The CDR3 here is CASSLRQGIHGYTF. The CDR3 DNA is TGCGCCAGCAGCTTGCGACAGGGGATACATGGCTACACCTTC.

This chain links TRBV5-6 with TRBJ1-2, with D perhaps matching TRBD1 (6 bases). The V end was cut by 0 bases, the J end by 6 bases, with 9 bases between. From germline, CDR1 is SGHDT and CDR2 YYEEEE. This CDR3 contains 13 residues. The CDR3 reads CASSLGEGDGYTF. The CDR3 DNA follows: TGTGCCAGCAGCTTGGGCGAGGGGGATGGCTACACCTTC. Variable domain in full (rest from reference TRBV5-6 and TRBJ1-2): DAGVTQSPTHLIKTRGQQVTLRCSPKSGHDTVSWYQQALGQGPQFIFQYYEEEERQRGNFPDRFSGHQFPNYSSELNVNALLLGDSALYLCASSLGEGDGYTFGSGTRLTVV.

CDR3 sequence: CASSVRLAGGGDEQFF. As DNA, the CDR3 is TGTGCCAGCAGCGTCAGACTAGCGGGAGGTGGTGATGAGCAGTTCTTC. The chain carries TRBV9 and TRBJ2-1, with 13 nucleotides matching TRBD2. Looked up from germline, CDR1 is SGDLS and CDR2 is YYNGEE. Trimming took 2 bases from V and 8 from J; bases not matched to a gene: 7. The length of the CDR3 is 16 residues.

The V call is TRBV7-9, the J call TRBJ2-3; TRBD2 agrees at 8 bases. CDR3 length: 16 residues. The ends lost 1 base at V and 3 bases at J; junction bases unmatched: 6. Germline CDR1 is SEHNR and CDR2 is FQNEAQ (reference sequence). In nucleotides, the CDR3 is TGTGCCAGCAGCTTAGACCAGCGGGAGATGACAGATACGCAGTATTTT. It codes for CASSLDQREMTDTQYF.

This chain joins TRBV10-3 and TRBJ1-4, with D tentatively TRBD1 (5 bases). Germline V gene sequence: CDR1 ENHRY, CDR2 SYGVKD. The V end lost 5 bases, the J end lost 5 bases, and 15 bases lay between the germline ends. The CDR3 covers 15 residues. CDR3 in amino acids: CAISTRDGGNEKLFF. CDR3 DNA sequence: TGTGCCATCAGTACCCGGGACGGGGGGAATGAAAAACTGTTTTTT.

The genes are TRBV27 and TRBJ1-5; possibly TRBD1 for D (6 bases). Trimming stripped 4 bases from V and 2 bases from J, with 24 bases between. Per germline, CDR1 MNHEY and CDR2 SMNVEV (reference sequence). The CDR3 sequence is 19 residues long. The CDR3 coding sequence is TGTGCCAGCAGTTCCATTCTGGAGAGGGGGAGATGGGGCAATCAGCCCCAGCATTTT. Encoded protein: CASSSILERGRWGNQPQHF.

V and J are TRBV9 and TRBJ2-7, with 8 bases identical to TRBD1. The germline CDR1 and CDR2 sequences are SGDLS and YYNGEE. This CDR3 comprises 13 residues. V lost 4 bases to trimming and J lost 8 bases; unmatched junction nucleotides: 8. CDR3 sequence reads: CASSTRTGYKQYF. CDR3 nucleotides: TGTGCCAGCAGCACTAGGACAGGGTATAAGCAGTACTTC.

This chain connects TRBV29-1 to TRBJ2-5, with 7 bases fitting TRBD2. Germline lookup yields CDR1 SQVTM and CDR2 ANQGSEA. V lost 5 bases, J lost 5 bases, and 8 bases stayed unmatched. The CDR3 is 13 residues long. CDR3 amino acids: CSVLAAGRETQYF. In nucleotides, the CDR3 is TGCAGCGTTCTGGCAGCGGGACGTGAGACCCAGTACTTC.

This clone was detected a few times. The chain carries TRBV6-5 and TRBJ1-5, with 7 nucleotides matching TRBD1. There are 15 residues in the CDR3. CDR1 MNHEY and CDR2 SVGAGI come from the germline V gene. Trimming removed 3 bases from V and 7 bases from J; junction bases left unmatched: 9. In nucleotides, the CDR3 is TGTGCCAGCAGTTATTCTTCAGGGGGTTGGCAGCCCCAGCATTTT. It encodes CASSYSSGGWQPQHF.

The CDR3: CASSLVIGQAQETQYF. In DNA, the CDR3 is TGTGCCAGCAGCTTAGTGATCGGACAGGCCCAAGAGACCCAGTACTTC. The chain carries TRBV7-6 and TRBJ2-5; 7 bases fit TRBD1. Germline-derived CDR1 and CDR2 are SGHVS and FNYEAQ. CDR3 length equals 16 residues. After removal of 1 base from V and 1 base from J, the junction contained 6 bases not matched to a gene.

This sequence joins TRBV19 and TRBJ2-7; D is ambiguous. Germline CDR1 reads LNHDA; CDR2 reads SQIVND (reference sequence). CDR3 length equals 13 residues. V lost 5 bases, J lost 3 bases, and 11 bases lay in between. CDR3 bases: TGTGCCAGTAGTGCAAAATCTAACTACGAGCAGTACTTC. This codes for CASSAKSNYEQYF.

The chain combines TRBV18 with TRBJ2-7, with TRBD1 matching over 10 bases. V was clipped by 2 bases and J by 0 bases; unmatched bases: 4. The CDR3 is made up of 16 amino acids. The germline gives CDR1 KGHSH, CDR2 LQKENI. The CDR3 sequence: CASSPGTGDISYEQYF. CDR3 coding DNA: TGTGCCAGCTCACCAGGGACAGGGGACATCTCCTACGAGCAGTACTTC.

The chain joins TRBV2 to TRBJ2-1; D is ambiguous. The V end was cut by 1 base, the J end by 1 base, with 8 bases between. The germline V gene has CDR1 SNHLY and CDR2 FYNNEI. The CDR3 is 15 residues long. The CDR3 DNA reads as TGTGCCAGCAGTGAAGGGGCGCCTTCCTACAATGAGCAGTTCTTC. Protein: CASSEGAPSYNEQFF. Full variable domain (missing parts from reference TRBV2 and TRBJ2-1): EPEVTQTPSHQVTQMGQEVILRCVPISNHLYFYWYRQILGQKVEFLVSFYNNEISEKSEIFDDQFSVERPDGSNFTLKIRSTKLEDSAMYFCASSEGAPSYNEQFFGPGTRLTVL.